The next 10 T cell receptor gamma chains were all read from a single sample in a study of γδ T cells in repeated Plasmodium falciparum infection. With CATT, TCRdb re-called clones from the multiplex PCR reads. Of about 30,000 gamma-chain clones detected, 1.4% appear once; the ten largest clones hold just under 20%. Gammadelta T cells were flow-sorted from PBMC into Vgamma9/Vdelta2+ and Vdelta2-negative populations for bulk analysis. Sequenced sample: gamma-delta T cells from blood. Receptor source: a pool of human donors (malaria-infected and uninfected, not separated).

This clone occurred many times. A much larger clone differs by one base, so this may be a read error. The chain carries TRGV8 and TRGJ1 or TRGJ2. Germline CDR1 is VENAVY and CDR2 is YDSYNSRV. The CDR3 runs to 13 residues. The trim removed 0 bases at V and 3 bases at J, leaving 2 bases unmatched. The CDR3 sequence: CATWDRLYYKKLF. DNA for the CDR3: TGTGCCACCTGGGATAGGCTTTATTATAAGAAACTCTTT.

As regards this clone: A far larger clone is a single base away, which makes a read error likely. At the DNA level, this CDR3 is encoded by other sequences in the same sample as well. This chain connects TRGV9 to TRGJ1 or TRGJ2. Since TCRdb gives no J gene, matching the DNA to germline was used here to assign it. V shed 3 bases, J shed 9 bases, and the junction held 8 bases outside the gene matches. The CDR3 extends over 12 amino acids. Germline V lookup: CDR1 GITISATS, CDR2 ISYDGTV (reference sequence). CDR3 in amino acids: CALWERLLKKLF. In nucleotides, the CDR3 is TGTGCCTTGTGGGAGAGGCTTCTTAAGAAACTCTTT.

This clone has a handful of counts. TCRdb has a much larger clone's protein, which differs at residue 9 from the translation of this DNA, likely because of a read error; what is shown is the protein translated from the DNA. Here the V gene is TRGV5, but the J gene went uncalled. The CDR3 covers 11 residues. Germline CDR1 reads VINAFY; CDR2 reads YDVSNSKD. CDR3 region: CATWDRIKRLF. DNA for the CDR3: TGTGCCACCTGGGACAGAATTAAGAGACTCTTT.

This clone was found many times. The chain joins TRGV3 to TRGJP2. As TCRdb names no J gene, one was assigned here on the basis of a DNA match to germline. This CDR3 spans 12 amino acids. Germline trimming cut 9 bases from V and 8 bases from J; bases unmatched to any gene: 9. Germline CDR1 and CDR2: VTNTFY and YDVSTARD (reference sequence). The CDR3: CATGTEDWIKTF. CDR3 bases: TGTGCCACCGGGACGGAGGATTGGATCAAGACGTTT.

Many counts were recorded for this clone. The genes are TRGV4 and TRGJ1 or TRGJ2. The V gene end was trimmed by 0 bases and the J gene end by 2 bases; junction bases not matched to a gene: 7. CDR3 length equals 15 residues. The germline V gene has CDR1 EGSTGY and CDR2 YDSYTSSV. The DNA of the CDR3 is TGTGCCACCTGGGATGGGCGCCCCTATTATTATAAGAAACTCTTT. Translated: CATWDGRPYYYKKLF.

This clone showed up many times. This DNA's translation differs at residue 10 from TCRdb's protein, which comes from a much larger clone; a read error is likely, and the protein shown is translated from the DNA. The rearrangement uses TRGV9 and TRGJP. Germline V gives CDR1 GITISATS, CDR2 ISYDGTV (reference sequence). V shed 0 bases and J 9 bases; nucleotides not matched to a gene: 14. CDR3 length: 19 residues. CDR3 amino acids: CALWEVIRAGGLGKKIKVF. The CDR3 nucleotides are TGTGCCTTGTGGGAGGTGATAAGAGCCGGAGGGTTGGGCAAAAAAATCAAGGTATTT.

This clone showed up many times. TCRdb's listed protein matches a much larger clone and diverges from this DNA's translation at residue 11, likely through a read error; the protein shown comes from the DNA. The J gene is uncalled and the V gene is TRGV2. CDR3 length: 13 amino acids. From germline, CDR1 is EGSNGY and CDR2 YDSYNSKV. CDR3 region: CATWDGRYYKELF. CDR3 DNA: TGTGCCACCTGGGACGGGCGTTATTATAAGGAACTCTTT.

This clone was observed a few times. This likely came from a read error, as a far larger clone is one base away. This CDR3 is also generated by other DNA sequences in the sample. The V gene call reads TRGV9; no J gene was called. CDR1 GITISATS and CDR2 ISYDGTV come from the germline V gene (reference sequence). CDR3 length: 14 residues. The CDR3 loop reads CALWESCLYYKKLF. The CDR3 DNA reads TGTGCCTTGTGGGAGTCCTGCCTTTATTATAAGAAACTCTTC.

A word on this clone: This DNA's translation differs at residue 7 from TCRdb's protein, which comes from a much larger clone; a read error is likely, and the protein shown is translated from the DNA. The chain recombines TRGV2 with TRGJ1 or TRGJ2. The J gene was missing in TCRdb and was found by matching the end of the DNA to germline. Germline trimming cut 0 bases from V and 8 bases from J; bases unmatched to any gene: 7. CDR3 size: 13 residues. CDR1 EGSNGY and CDR2 YDSYNSKV come from the germline V gene. For the CDR3, the DNA is TGTGCCACCTGGGACGGGGAGGGCGATAAGAAACTCTTT. Protein sequence: CATWDGEGDKKLF.

As concerns this clone: The TCRdb protein, from a much larger clone, departs from this DNA's translation at residue 5, likely by read error; the protein shown derives from the DNA. J is TRGJ1 or TRGJ2 and V is TRGV4. As TCRdb names no J gene, one was assigned here on the basis of a DNA match to germline. Germline CDR1 reads EGSTGY; CDR2 reads YDSYTSSV. CDR3 length: 14 amino acids. CDR3 amino acids: CATWGGLQRGKKLF. The CDR3 region has the DNA TGTGCCACCTGGGGTGGGCTCCAAAGGGGTAAGAAACTCTTT.